The 25 T cell receptor beta chains reported below all come from one sample, sequenced in a study of T cells in Graves' hyperthyroidism and ophthalmopathy (dated by TCRdb to between 2018 and 2021). Receptors were amplified or captured by multiplex PCR. Reads for this sample came from an Illumina HiSeq 2000. The TCR beta CDR3 regions were amplified from RNA transcripts. The first round of RT-PCR for the TCR CDR3 was performed with the HTBI primer set and the Qiagen OneStep RT-PCR kit. TCRdb trimmed public reads at Q25 via fastp, called clones via MiXCR and kept in-frame beta chains. Entries that share a CDR3 protein sequence are merged under the most common genes and DNA. Here the sample has some 550,000 distinct CDR3 sequences; less than 25% occur a single time. In total, the top ten clones hold 26% of the sample. Sequences were obtained from blood. The origin of the receptors is a man younger than 35 with Graves' hyperthyroidism.

Many counts were recorded for this clonotype. The rearrangement uses TRBV6-1 and TRBJ2-2; D is possibly TRBD2 (5 bases). Germline CDR1 reads MNHNS; CDR2 reads SASEGT. The V and J ends lost 5 bases and 0 bases respectively, with 10 bases between them. The CDR3 consists of 15 residues. The CDR3 DNA reads TGTGCCAGCAGTAAGTCCGGGACGAACACCGGGGAGCTGTTTTTT. As protein: CASSKSGTNTGELFF.

Only one count was recorded for this clonotype. The V gene is TRBV11-2, the J gene TRBJ1-1; tentatively, D is TRBD1 (5 bases). The CDR3 is 12 amino acids. CDR1 SGHAT and CDR2 FQNNGV come from the germline V gene. V shed 2 bases and J shed 7 bases, with 8 bases lying between them. CDR3 residues: CASSLRGDEAFF. The CDR3 DNA follows: TGTGCCAGCAGCTTAAGAGGGGATGAAGCTTTCTTT.

The sample holds many counts of this clonotype. This rearrangement joins TRBV15 to TRBJ1-2; 7 bases are shared with TRBD1. The V segment lost 5 bases and the J segment 2 bases; nucleotides outside the gene matches: 2. Per the germline V gene, CDR1 is LNHNV and CDR2 is YYDKDF (reference sequence). This CDR3 has 13 amino acids. CDR3 residues: CATSSDRNYGYTF. The CDR3 region has the DNA TGTGCCACCAGCTCGGACAGGAACTATGGCTACACCTTC. The full variable domain, rest sourced from reference TRBV15 and TRBJ1-2, is DAMVIQNPRYQVTQFGKPVTLSCSQTLNHNVMYWYQQKSSQAPKLLFHYYDKDFNNEADTPDNFQSRRPNTSFCFLDIRSPGLGDTAMYLCATSSDRNYGYTFGSGTRLTVV.

The table lists this clonotype with a few counts. The chain uses TRBV7-2 and TRBJ2-2; 11 bases map to TRBD2. Germline values: CDR1 SGHTA, CDR2 FQGNSA. Trimming at V came to 8 bases and at J to 5 bases, leaving 7 bases not matched to a gene. The CDR3 consists of 15 residues. The CDR3 nucleotides are TGTGCCAGCGGTTCTAGCGGGGGGCCGACCGGGGAGCTGTTTTTT. Translation gives CASGSSGGPTGELFF.

This clonotype was recorded at least ten times. The chain joins TRBV6-2 or TRBV6-3 to TRBJ2-7; no clear D gene. Germline-derived CDR1 and CDR2 are MNHEY and SVGEGT. Trimming stripped 0 bases from V and 4 bases from J, with 13 bases between. This CDR3 contains 15 residues. CDR3 nucleotide sequence: TGTGCCAGCAGTTACTCGGGCAGATATAGGTACGAGCAGTACTTC. Translated: CASSYSGRYRYEQYF.

In this sample, this clonotype turned up many times. The V gene is TRBV7-9, the J gene TRBJ2-2; weak D call: TRBD2 (5 bases). The CDR3 sequence is 13 residues long. Germline values: CDR1 SEHNR, CDR2 FQNEAQ (reference sequence). Trimming took 2 bases from V and 5 from J, leaving 6 bases between them. The CDR3 reads CASSLRETGELFF. The CDR3 nucleotides read TGTGCCAGCAGCTTAAGGGAGACCGGGGAGCTGTTTTTT.

This clonotype was seen many times. The rearrangement joins TRBV11-2 to TRBJ1-1; 7 nucleotides line up with TRBD1. The V segment lost 2 bases and the J segment 6 bases; nucleotides outside the gene matches: 6. The CDR3 runs to 14 residues. Germline-derived CDR1 and CDR2 are SGHAT and FQNNGV. In nucleotides, the CDR3 is TGTGCCAGCAGCTTAAAGACACAGGGGTCTGAAGCTTTCTTT. Amino acids: CASSLKTQGSEAFF.

This clonotype was detected ten times or more. V and J are TRBV2 and TRBJ2-5, with D possibly being TRBD1 or TRBD2 (5 bases each). The CDR3 is 14 amino acids. V lost 10 bases and J lost 4, with 19 bases in between. Germline V gene lookup returns CDR1 SNHLY and CDR2 FYNNEI. The CDR3 nucleotides are TGTGCCATCGAGAGGGGTTCGGGTGGAGAGACCCAGTACTTC. It specifies CAIERGSGGETQYF.

This clonotype was detected a few times. CDR3 bases: TGTGCTAGTGCTCAAAGACAGTTCGCTGAAGCTTTCTTT. Amino acids: CASAQRQFAEAFF. The gene calls are TRBV12-5 and TRBJ1-1, with D possibly TRBD1 on 5 matching bases. In germline, CDR1 is LGHNT, CDR2 FRNRAP. V dropped 7 bases and J dropped 6 bases, with 15 bases sitting between them. The CDR3 runs to 13 residues.

This clonotype was recorded many times. The V and J genes are TRBV6-5 and TRBJ1-1, with D possibly matching TRBD1 (5 bases). The CDR3 extends over 14 amino acids. Trimming shortened V by 2 bases and J by 4 bases, and 11 bases separated the two germline ends. CDR1 MNHEY and CDR2 SVGAGI come from the germline V gene. CDR3 coding DNA: TGTGCCAGCAGTTACATAAAGGGGATCACTGAAGCTTTCTTT. The encoded protein is CASSYIKGITEAFF.

This clonotype has a count of ten or more. This chain links TRBV28 with TRBJ1-1; TRBD1 matches at 9 bases. The CDR3 has 16 residues. From germline, CDR1 is MDHEN and CDR2 SYDVKM. Germline trimming cut 2 bases from V and 1 base from J; bases unmatched to any gene: 5. CDR3 sequence reads: CASSLTGGQGNTEAFF. In DNA, the CDR3 is TGTGCCAGCAGTTTAACGGGGGGACAGGGGAACACTGAAGCTTTCTTT.

This clonotype has at least ten counts. The chain has TRBV27 and TRBJ2-2; possibly TRBD2 for D (6 bases). Germline loops: CDR1 MNHEY, CDR2 SMNVEV (reference sequence). The CDR3 spans 15 residues. V dropped 5 bases and J dropped 1 base, with 11 bases sitting between them. The CDR3 loop is CASSPLGGNTGELFF. The CDR3 DNA is TGTGCCAGCAGTCCACTCGGGGGGAACACCGGGGAGCTGTTTTTT.

This clonotype was counted at least ten times. The chain employs TRBV20-1 and TRBJ1-2; no reliable D call. Deletions cut 5 bases from V and 4 bases from J, with 14 bases between. Germline-derived CDR1 and CDR2 are DFQATT and SNEGSKA (reference sequence). The CDR3 has 13 amino acids. The CDR3, as DNA: TGCAGTGCTGTGGGGAAACGGGCCTATGGCTACACCTTC. Translating gives CSAVGKRAYGYTF.

This clonotype was seen a handful of times. This may come from a read error, since a much larger clone is one base off. The chain has TRBV6-1 and TRBJ1-1; 8 bases match TRBD1. The V segment lost 6 bases and the J segment 1 base; nucleotides outside the gene matches: 7. Germline V lookup: CDR1 MNHNS, CDR2 SASEGT. The CDR3 totals 15 residues. This chain's CDR3 is CASRPTGTGNTEAFF. Here the CDR3 DNA reads TGTGCCAGCAGGCCTACCGGGACAGGGAACACTGAAGCTTTCTTT.

This clonotype was detected only a few times. In DNA form, the CDR3 reads TGTGCCAGCAGTTTATCGACCGGTAACGAGCAGTACTTC. This gives the protein CASSLSTGNEQYF. The chain carries TRBV27 and TRBJ2-7; no clear D. Germline CDR1 is MNHEY and CDR2 is SMNVEV (reference sequence). V was clipped by 0 bases and J by 5 bases, with 8 bases between them. This CDR3 contains 13 residues.

This clonotype was counted many times. The rearrangement links TRBV18 to TRBJ1-1, with TRBD1 as a possible D gene (6 bases). This CDR3 comprises 15 residues. Deletions cut 0 bases from V and 0 bases from J, with 8 bases between. Germline CDR1 is KGHSH and CDR2 is LQKENI. DNA of the CDR3: TGTGCCAGCTCACCACCGGGGGCGTTGAACACTGAAGCTTTCTTT. This codes for CASSPPGALNTEAFF.

This clonotype was picked up many times. This rearrangement joins TRBV28 to TRBJ2-5; maybe TRBD2 (6 bases). Germline loops: CDR1 MDHEN, CDR2 SYDVKM. The V end lost 3 bases, the J end lost 4 bases, and 15 bases lay between the germline ends. The CDR3 runs 15 residues. Here the CDR3 DNA reads TGTGCCAGCAGTTTGATTCTAGGGCGGGGAGAGACCCAGTACTTC. Translation: CASSLILGRGETQYF.

The gene calls are TRBV6-1 and TRBJ2-7; 8 positions match TRBD1. CDR1 is MNHNS, CDR2 SASEGT, per germline. Unmatched junction bases numbered 12, after V lost 2 bases and J lost 9 bases. The CDR3 length is 15 residues. CDR3 nucleotide sequence: TGTGCCAGCAGTGAACCAAACAGGGGGGCCGGATTGCAGTACTTC. Translating it yields CASSEPNRGAGLQYF.

This clonotype was observed many times. V usage is TRBV15 and J usage is TRBJ1-1, with a weak D call TRBD1 (5 bases). Germline V CDR1 and CDR2: LNHNV, YYDKDF (reference sequence). The CDR3 loop spans 15 amino acids. The V and J ends lost 3 bases and 5 bases respectively, with 16 bases between them. CDR3 sequence reads: CATSRRQGVRTEAFF. In DNA form, the CDR3 reads TGTGCCACCAGCAGGCGGCAAGGGGTTAGGACTGAAGCTTTCTTT.

This clonotype was seen repeatedly, ten times or more. The rearrangement joins TRBV27 to TRBJ2-7, with a tentative D call TRBD2 (5 bases). V gave up 2 bases and J gave up 6 bases, with 14 bases separating them. CDR3 length: 14 amino acids. Germline loops: CDR1 MNHEY, CDR2 SMNVEV (reference sequence). DNA for the CDR3: TGTGCCAGCAGTTTACGAGGGTCGTATGGCGAGCAGTACTTC. Its translation is CASSLRGSYGEQYF.

The J gene is TRBJ2-5, the V gene TRBV9, with 7 nucleotides matching TRBD2. The CDR3 runs 14 residues. In germline, CDR1 is SGDLS, CDR2 YYNGEE. The V segment lost 4 bases and the J segment 5 bases; nucleotides outside the gene matches: 8. Here the CDR3 DNA reads TGTGCCAGCAGCTCAGGCGGGGGACGGGAGACCCAGTACTTC. The encoded protein is CASSSGGGRETQYF.

This chain uses TRBV12-3 or TRBV12-4 with TRBJ1-5; TRBD1 is a possible D gene (6 bases). The CDR3 sequence is 14 residues long. V lost 4 bases, J lost 6 bases, and 13 bases lay in between. DNA for the CDR3: TGTGCCAGCAGTTCCACAGGGCTTAGTCAGCCCCAGCATTTT. As protein: CASSSTGLSQPQHF.

In regard to this clonotype: Just one base apart from a much larger clone, this may be a read error. The chain joins TRBV12-3 or TRBV12-4 to TRBJ2-7; 7 bases agree with TRBD1. This CDR3 comprises 14 residues. The CDR3 DNA is TGTGCCATCAGTCAGACAGGGAGTCGGCCCGAGCAGTACTTC. This translates into CAISQTGSRPEQYF.

Concerning this clonotype itself: This sequence may be a read error, since a much larger clone differs from it by one base. The chain carries TRBV12-3 or TRBV12-4 and TRBJ2-5; 7 bases are a match to TRBD1. This CDR3 is 15 amino acids long. The CDR3 DNA is TGTGCCAGCAGTACAGGGGCCCAGTACCAAGAGACCAAGTACTTC. Its protein product is CASSTGAQYQETKYF.

This clonotype was counted between two and nine times. V usage is TRBV6-2 or TRBV6-3 and J usage is TRBJ1-5; TRBD1 might be the D (6 bases). This CDR3 is built from 14 residues. Germline V gives CDR1 MNHEY, CDR2 SVGEGT. The V end lost 0 bases, the J end lost 7 bases, and 10 bases lay between the germline ends. CDR3 sequence: CASSYSQGTQPQHF. CDR3 nucleotide sequence: TGTGCCAGCAGTTACTCTCAGGGGACCCAGCCCCAGCATTTT.